These 12 T cell receptor beta chains were sequenced from one sample in a study of CD8+ T cells in alopecia areata. RNA extraction was followed by reverse transcription into cDNA, which acted as the sequencing template. Measured with immunoSEQ multiplex PCR; TCRdb has only the in-frame clones, and not every one. The profile shows around 210,000 clones, more than 55% of them singletons. The sample was CD8+ T cells sorted from blood. The receptors come from a human donor in good health.

V usage is TRBV4-1 and J usage is TRBJ2-1, with TRBD1 identical over 9 bases. The length of the CDR3 is 14 residues. Germline loops: CDR1 MGHRA, CDR2 YSYEKL. The trim removed 4 bases at V and 5 bases at J, leaving 3 bases unmatched. The CDR3 coding sequence is TGCGCCAGCAGCCGTTGGACAGGGGACAATGAGCAGTTCTTC. Translating it yields CASSRWTGDNEQFF.

V is TRBV2 and J is TRBJ1-1; D gene unclear. The CDR3 consists of 14 residues. V was shortened by 3 bases and J by 4 bases, with 12 bases between the two germline ends. Germline CDR1 and CDR2: SNHLY and FYNNEI. CDR3 sequence reads: CASSDPGLITEAFF. DNA for the CDR3: TGTGCCAGCAGTGACCCCGGACTGATCACTGAAGCTTTCTTT.

V usage is TRBV7-8 and J usage is TRBJ2-1, with unresolved D. The V end lost 1 base, the J end lost 10 bases, and 2 bases lay between the germline ends. From germline, CDR1 is SGHVS and CDR2 FQNEAQ. This CDR3 comprises 10 residues. The CDR3 spells CASSLGEQFF. In DNA form, the CDR3 reads TGTGCCAGCAGCTTAGGCGAGCAGTTCTTC.

This rearrangement joins TRBV5-6 to TRBJ1-2, with D possibly TRBD1 on 5 matching bases. Per the germline V gene, CDR1 is SGHDT and CDR2 is YYEEEE. This CDR3 is built from 14 residues. Trimming stripped 2 bases from V and 2 bases from J, with 10 bases between. The CDR3 DNA is TGTGCCAGCAGCTTTTGGGGGAGCAACTATGGCTACACCTTC. Residues: CASSFWGSNYGYTF.

This clone was seen ten or more times. The chain couples TRBV27 to TRBJ1-2; 9 positions agree with TRBD1. The CDR3 is made up of 12 amino acids. Per the germline V gene, CDR1 is MNHEY and CDR2 is SMNVEV (reference sequence). J gave up 8 bases and V 6 bases, and 4 bases lay outside the gene matches. The CDR3 DNA sequence: TGTGCCAGCAGCGACAGGGGGGGCGGCTACACCTTC. The encoded protein is CASSDRGGGYTF.

This clone showed up just a few times. The chain links TRBV4-1 to TRBJ2-7; D call uncertain. The CDR3 runs 15 residues. Germline V gives CDR1 MGHRA, CDR2 YSYEKL. V lost 5 bases and J 0 bases, leaving 14 bases between the germline ends. CDR3 sequence: CASSYRLASSYEQYF. The CDR3 DNA reads as TGCGCCAGCAGCTACCGACTTGCAAGCTCCTACGAGCAGTACTTC.

This clone was recorded once. The V gene is TRBV7-9, the J gene TRBJ2-1; D gene unclear. Germline lookup yields CDR1 SEHNR and CDR2 FQNEAQ (reference sequence). This CDR3 has 17 amino acids. V was cut by 0 bases and J by 7 bases, with 19 bases left in between. CDR3 region: CASSLAAPYGHKNEQFF. Written as DNA, the CDR3 is TGTGCCAGCAGCTTAGCGGCCCCCTACGGGCACAAGAATGAGCAGTTCTTC. The whole variable domain, filled in from reference TRBV7-9 and TRBJ2-1, reads DTGVSQNPRHKITKRGQNVTFRCDPISEHNRLYWYRQTLGQGPEFLTYFQNEAQLEKSRLLSDRFSAERPKGSFSTLEIQRTEQGDSAMYLCASSLAAPYGHKNEQFFGPGTRLTVL.

This clone was observed a handful of times. The chain couples TRBV19 to TRBJ2-7, with no clear D. The CDR3 has 13 residues. Between the trimmed V and J ends, which lost 5 bases and 3 bases, there was a span of 11 bases. Looked up from germline, CDR1 is LNHDA and CDR2 is SQIVND (reference sequence). CDR3 nucleotide sequence: TGTGCCAGTAGTGCGACGGACGGCTACGAGCAGTACTTC. As protein: CASSATDGYEQYF. The full variable domain, its missing parts supplied by reference TRBV19 and TRBJ2-7, is DGGITQSPKYLFRKEGQNVTLSCEQNLNHDAMYWYRQDPGQGLRLIYYSQIVNDFQKGDIAEGYSVSREKKESFPLTVTSAQKNPTAFYLCASSATDGYEQYFGPGTRLTVT.

This clone was counted between two and nine times. The rearrangement uses TRBV7-9 and TRBJ1-1; a possible D gene is TRBD1 (5 bases). The CDR3 spans 11 residues. V was pared by 5 bases and J by 11 bases, with 12 bases between. Germline V CDR1 and CDR2: SEHNR, FQNEAQ (reference sequence). The CDR3 nucleotides read TGTGCCAGCAGCGGAGGGGTAATGGCTTTCTTT. This sequence encodes CASSGGVMAFF.

V and J are TRBV7-8 and TRBJ2-5; D is undetermined. Trimming took off 1 base at V and 1 base at J, with 7 bases between the two ends. This CDR3 has 14 amino acids. The germline gives CDR1 SGHVS, CDR2 FQNEAQ. The CDR3 sequence: CASSLGGSQETQYF. Written as DNA, the CDR3 is TGTGCCAGCAGCTTAGGGGGATCCCAAGAGACCCAGTACTTC.

The chain employs TRBV29-1 and TRBJ2-5, with a tentative D call TRBD1 (6 bases). Germline V gene data show CDR1 as SQVTM and CDR2 as ANQGSEA. This CDR3 comprises 18 residues. Trimming cost V 1 base and J 2 bases, with 23 bases left between them. The CDR3 region is CSVEGFLDQGPFQETQYF. CDR3 in DNA: TGCAGCGTTGAAGGGTTCCTCGATCAGGGGCCGTTTCAAGAGACCCAGTACTTC.

This clone was detected only a few times. V is TRBV4-1 and J is TRBJ1-1, with 9 bases matching TRBD1. Trimming at V came to 2 bases and at J to 2 bases, leaving 6 bases not matched to a gene. The CDR3 contains 16 residues. From germline, CDR1 is MGHRA and CDR2 YSYEKL. The CDR3 bases are TGCGCCAGCAGCCAACCGGACAGGGGACTAAACACTGAAGCTTTCTTT. Amino acid sequence: CASSQPDRGLNTEAFF.